This record concerns one TCR beta chain sequence. Its target is not known. This CDR3 contains 14 residues. Germline V CDR1 and CDR2: GTSNPN, SVGIG (reference sequence). V was pared by 1 base and J by 2 bases, with 12 bases between. The sample originates from a study of CD8+ T cells in alopecia areata. Turning to the study itself: Patients received oral tofacitinib, 5 to 10 mg twice daily, for moderate-to-severe alopecia areata.

Peripheral blood samples and lesional scalp punch biopsies were obtained from alopecia areata patients. Overall study results and limits: Unlike in mice, where it was clearer, TCR sharing across patients was less clear, possibly HLA-related. Affected scalp, especially in alopecia totalis/universalis, had a higher clonality than normal scalp did.

Reverse transcription of extracted RNA yielded cDNA, which provided the sequencing template. Sequenced by immunoSEQ multiplex PCR; TCRdb stores in-frame clones only, minus some. Of hundreds of thousands of clones listed, around 67% are singletons. V and J are TRBV30 and TRBJ2-7; a possible D gene is TRBD1 (6 bases). The sequencing used CD4+ T cells sorted from blood, collected at week 0. The source is a human donor with alopecia areata. The CDR3 sequence is CAWSGPRGTYEQYF. The CDR3 DNA is TGTGCCTGGAGTGGTCCCAGGGGTACCTACGAGCAGTACTTC.